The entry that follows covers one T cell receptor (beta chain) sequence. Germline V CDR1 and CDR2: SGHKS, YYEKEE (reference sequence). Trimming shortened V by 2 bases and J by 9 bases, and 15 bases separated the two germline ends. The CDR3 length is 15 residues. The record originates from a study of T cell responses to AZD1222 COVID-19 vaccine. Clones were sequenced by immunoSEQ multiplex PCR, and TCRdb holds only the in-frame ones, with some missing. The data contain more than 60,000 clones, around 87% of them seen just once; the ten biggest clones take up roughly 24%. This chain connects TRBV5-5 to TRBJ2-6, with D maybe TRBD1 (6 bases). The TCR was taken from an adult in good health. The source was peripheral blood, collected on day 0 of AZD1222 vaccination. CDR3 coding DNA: TGTGCCAGCAGCTTATCCCCCGGACAGCACAACGTCCTGACTTTC. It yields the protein CASSLSPGQHNVLTF.